This entry lists 15 T cell receptor beta chains sequenced from one sample in a study of identical twins. In TCRdb, the 5' RACE reads were re-called with MiXCR into one record per CDR3 protein. This sample yields a few hundred thousand distinct CDR3 sequences, of which roughly an eighth are seen a single time; 6% to 9% belongs to the top ten. The data were also submitted as part of a second study, on yellow fever vaccine responses in identical twins.

The specimen sequenced was CD8+ T cells sorted from blood. The receptors come from a young woman in good health.

This clonotype was found a few times. V usage is TRBV28 and J usage is TRBJ2-2, with no clear D. This CDR3 is built from 13 residues. The V and J ends lost 6 bases and 5 bases respectively, with 10 bases between them. CDR1 is MDHEN and CDR2 is SYDVKM in the germline V gene. CDR3 DNA sequence: TGTGCCAGCAGCCCCGGACCAACCGGGGAGCTGTTTTTT. This gives the protein CASSPGPTGELFF.

This chain joins TRBV7-8 and TRBJ2-1; 12 bases fit TRBD2. Germline CDR1 SGHVS, CDR2 FQNEAQ. There are 18 residues in the CDR3. V lost 0 bases to trimming and J lost 3 bases; unmatched junction nucleotides: 6. The DNA of the CDR3 is TGTGCCAGCAGCTTAGCAAGGACTAGCGGGATTTACTACAATGAGCAGTTCTTC. Its protein product is CASSLARTSGIYYNEQFF.

This clonotype was counted between two and nine times. V is TRBV12-3 or TRBV12-4 and J is TRBJ2-1; a weak D match, TRBD2 (6 bases). V lost 6 bases and J lost 0, with 15 bases in between. The CDR3 is 16 amino acids. CDR3 amino acids: CASRLTGGTSYNEQFF. CDR3 sequence (DNA): TGTGCCAGCAGGCTAACGGGCGGGACCTCCTACAATGAGCAGTTCTTC.

This clonotype was detected ten times or more. The V gene is TRBV4-1, the J gene TRBJ2-1, with D possibly TRBD2 on 5 matching bases. Germline CDR1 reads MGHRA; CDR2 reads YSYEKL. Trimming shortened V by 0 bases and J by 4 bases, and 13 bases separated the two germline ends. The length of the CDR3 is 16 residues. For the CDR3, the DNA is TGCGCCAGCAGCCAAGAAGAGGGTGCGATATACAATGAGCAGTTCTTC. Protein sequence: CASSQEEGAIYNEQFF.

On this clonotype: This may arise from a read error, as a much more abundant clone is one base away. No conserved phenylalanine or tryptophan ends this CDR3, so it is likely a read error. The chain carries TRBV10-2 and TRBJ1-1; 10 bases fit TRBD1. V lost 7 bases, J lost 8 bases, and 4 bases stayed unmatched. The CDR3 is 12 amino acids. The germline CDR1 and CDR2 sequences are WSHSY and SAAADI. CDR3 sequence: CASTVTGGEAFL. For the CDR3, the DNA is TGCGCCAGCACCGTGACAGGGGGCGAAGCTTTCCTT.

The chain recombines TRBV19 with TRBJ2-7; D not resolved. This CDR3 is built from 11 residues. Trimming cost V 1 base and J 5 bases, with 3 bases left between them. Germline CDR1 reads LNHDA; CDR2 reads SQIVND (reference sequence). The CDR3 DNA follows: TGTGCCAGTAGTATAGGCAACGAGCAGTACTTC. Encoded protein: CASSIGNEQYF.

The V gene is TRBV11-2, the J gene TRBJ2-3; D remains unclear. The CDR3 totals 16 residues. Looked up from germline, CDR1 is SGHAT and CDR2 is FQNNGV. Trimming cost V 1 base and J 2 bases, with 13 bases left between them. The CDR3 bases are TGTGCCAGCAGCTTAGCGCACGGGTCAATCACAGATACGCAGTATTTT. Translation: CASSLAHGSITDTQYF.

This clonotype was observed at least ten times. The chain links TRBV12-3 or TRBV12-4 to TRBJ1-1, with 8 nucleotides matching TRBD1. The CDR3 covers 15 residues. The V and J ends lost 4 bases and 1 base, in that order; junction bases with no gene match: 5. Here the CDR3 reads CASSSNTGGNTEAFF. The CDR3 bases are TGTGCCAGCAGTTCGAACACAGGGGGGAACACTGAAGCTTTCTTT.

The chain recombines TRBV28 with TRBJ1-1, with D tentatively TRBD1 (6 bases). This CDR3 is 13 amino acids long. V lost 5 bases and J lost 13, with 20 bases in between. The germline V gene has CDR1 MDHEN and CDR2 SYDVKM. Here the CDR3 reads CASSLITGIEGFF. DNA of the CDR3: TGTGCCAGCAGTCTAATCACAGGGATCGAGGGTTTCTTT.

This clonotype was counted a few times. The rearrangement joins TRBV28 to TRBJ1-5; TRBD1 is a possible D gene (5 bases). The germline V gene has CDR1 MDHEN and CDR2 SYDVKM. V lost 7 bases to trimming and J lost 0 bases, with 13 bases between them. The CDR3 runs 15 residues. The CDR3 region is CASIRKGPSNQPQHF. In nucleotides, the CDR3 is TGTGCCAGCATCCGAAAGGGGCCTAGCAATCAGCCCCAGCATTTT.

This sequence joins TRBV2 and TRBJ2-5, with D possibly being TRBD1 (6 bases). The germline V and J ends were trimmed by 7 bases and 10 bases, with 13 bases remaining between them. The CDR3 has 11 amino acids. Germline CDR1 and CDR2: SNHLY and FYNNEI. CDR3 in DNA: TGTGCCAGCACCGCGGCGACAGGCCAGTACTTC. Protein: CASTAATGQYF.

J is TRBJ1-5 and V is TRBV15; the D gene is possibly TRBD1 (5 bases). The CDR3 totals 15 residues. The V gene's germline CDR1 is LNHNV and CDR2 YYDKDF (reference sequence). V gave up 5 bases and J gave up 0 bases, with 11 bases separating them. The chain's CDR3 is CATSGGEYSNQPQHF. Written as DNA, the CDR3 is TGTGCCACCAGCGGGGGAGAGTATAGCAATCAGCCCCAGCATTTT.

In its sample, this clonotype was seen a few times. The rearrangement links TRBV5-1 to TRBJ1-3, with 11 bases that match TRBD1. This CDR3 has 15 residues. The V and J ends lost 5 bases and 2 bases, in that order; junction bases with no gene match: 3. Germline loops: CDR1 SGHRS, CDR2 YFSETQ. Here the CDR3 DNA reads TGCGCCAGCAGACTGGACAGGGGGCCTGGAAACACCATATATTTT. The encoded protein is CASRLDRGPGNTIYF.

This clonotype has a handful of counts. This chain connects TRBV13 to TRBJ1-2; 11 nucleotides match TRBD1. The CDR3 contains 16 residues. CDR1 PRHDT and CDR2 FYEKMQ come from the germline V gene (reference sequence). J was trimmed by 0 bases and V by 4 bases; bases with no gene match: 4. The CDR3 is CASSSGTGGPNYGYTF. CDR3 nucleotide sequence: TGTGCCAGCAGCTCCGGGACAGGGGGACCTAACTATGGCTACACCTTC. Full variable domain (missing parts from reference TRBV13 and TRBJ1-2): AAGVIQSPRHLIKEKRETATLKCYPIPRHDTVYWYQQGPGQDPQFLISFYEKMQSDKGSIPDRFSAQQFSDYHSELNMSSLELGDSALYFCASSSGTGGPNYGYTFGSGTRLTVV.

This clonotype occurred a few times. The chain recombines TRBV10-2 with TRBJ2-3, with D perhaps TRBD1 (6 bases). Trimming took off 4 bases at V and 4 bases at J, with 24 bases between the two ends. Germline CDR1 and CDR2: WSHSY and SAAADI. The CDR3 runs to 18 residues. CDR3 sequence reads: CASSVGGEVVQGSDTQYF. CDR3 sequence (DNA): TGCGCCAGCAGTGTTGGGGGAGAAGTCGTACAGGGTTCAGATACGCAGTATTTT.